Presented here are 30 T cell receptor beta chains from one specimen sequenced in a study of human T cells and chemical hapten exposure. TCRdb fed the RACE reads into MiXCR, producing one record per CDR3 protein. The sample has 70,000 or so distinct CDR3 sequences, roughly 10% seen once. Specified time point: patch test 3, about 24 weeks after DPC sensitization. Treatment given: therapeutic diphenylcyclopropenone sensitization with weekly scalp DPC. Sequencing used whole blood, obtained in connection with sensitization to the hapten diphenylcyclopropenone (DPC). These receptors were taken from a woman aged 50 to 60 with alopecia areata. Some clones in this sample may be carry-over from other donors' samples.

This clonotype was seen repeatedly, ten times or more. This rearrangement joins TRBV21-1 to TRBJ2-2. TRBV21-1 is tagged as a pseudogene. The length of the CDR3 is 16 residues. The chain's CDR3 is CASSHLARTNTGELFF. As DNA, the CDR3 is TGTGCCAGCAGCCACCTTGCGAGAACGAACACCGGGGAGCTGTTTTTT.

Points on this clonotype: One end of the junction fails to match germline, which may point to a read error. The V gene is TRBV5-5, the J gene TRBJ2-2; D is uncertain. Germline V gene sequence: CDR1 SGHKS, CDR2 YYEKEE (reference sequence). CDR3 length: 13 residues. The CDR3 spells CANSLWFPGELFF. The CDR3 coding sequence is TGTGCCAACAGCTTGTGGTTTCCCGGGGAGCTGTTTTTT.

This clonotype was seen many times. The J gene is TRBJ2-6, the V gene TRBV7-2, with D hard to call. The length of the CDR3 is 16 residues. Deletions cut 2 bases from V and 0 bases from J, with 8 bases between. Germline assignment: CDR1 SGHTA and CDR2 FQGNSA. CDR3 in DNA: TGTGCCAGCAGCTTACCCATTGGCTCTGGGGCCAACGTCCTGACTTTC. It encodes CASSLPIGSGANVLTF.

This clonotype was recorded at least ten times. The chain carries TRBV20-1 and TRBJ1-1; TRBD1 might be the D (5 bases). The V end was cut by 5 bases, the J end by 4 bases, with 14 bases between. The CDR3 spans 13 residues. Germline V gene sequence: CDR1 DFQATT, CDR2 SNEGSKA (reference sequence). The CDR3 here is CSAPGRGITEAFF. The CDR3 coding sequence is TGCAGTGCTCCCGGGAGGGGAATCACTGAAGCTTTCTTT.

This clonotype was detected many times. The chain carries TRBV7-2 and TRBJ1-1; D not resolved. The CDR3 covers 13 residues. Trimming removed 4 bases at V and 0 bases at J, with 6 bases between. Germline V CDR1 and CDR2: SGHTA, FQGNSA. In DNA form, the CDR3 reads TGTGCCAGCAGCTCAGCTATGAACACTGAAGCTTTCTTT. This translates into CASSSAMNTEAFF.

This clonotype occurred many times. The J gene is TRBJ1-2, the V gene TRBV7-8; 8 bases are shared with TRBD1. CDR3 length: 15 amino acids. Looked up from germline, CDR1 is SGHVS and CDR2 is FQNEAQ. After removal of 5 bases from V and 3 bases from J, the junction contained 8 bases not matched to a gene. CDR3 protein: CASSRRTGHDYGYTF. The CDR3 DNA follows: TGTGCCAGCAGCCGTCGGACAGGGCATGACTATGGCTACACCTTC.

This clonotype has only a few counts. The chain recombines TRBV5-1 with TRBJ2-2, with 9 nucleotides matching TRBD1. The CDR3 sequence is 15 residues long. Trimming took 4 bases from V and 1 from J; bases not matched to a gene: 2. Germline V lookup: CDR1 SGHRS, CDR2 YFSETQ. The CDR3 sequence: CASSLDRGNTGELFF. Here the CDR3 DNA reads TGCGCCAGCAGCCTGGACAGGGGGAACACCGGGGAGCTGTTTTTT.

This clonotype was seen ten or more times. This chain joins TRBV12-5 and TRBJ2-1; D is uncertain. Germline V gene data show CDR1 as LGHNT and CDR2 as FRNRAP. Trimming cost V 5 bases and J 9 bases, with 11 bases left between them. The CDR3 is made up of 12 amino acids. The CDR3 bases are TGTGCTAGTGGTGTCCCGGGTGTTGAGCAGTTCTTC. This encodes CASGVPGVEQFF.

This clonotype has more than one count but fewer than ten. The genes are TRBV10-2 and TRBJ2-1, with D perhaps TRBD2 (6 bases). The V gene lost 0 bases and the J gene lost 0 bases, with 12 bases spanning the gap. This CDR3 is 17 amino acids long. Germline lookup yields CDR1 WSHSY and CDR2 SAAADI. CDR3 sequence (DNA): TGCGCCAGCAGTGAGTCGGGACTGTTCCTCTCCTACAATGAGCAGTTCTTC. Residues: CASSESGLFLSYNEQFF.

This clonotype was found many times. This chain links TRBV7-6 with TRBJ2-6, with 7 bases lining up with TRBD2. The CDR3 consists of 18 residues. From germline, CDR1 is SGHVS and CDR2 FNYEAQ. With V trimmed by 1 base and J by 0 bases, 6 bases remained unmatched. CDR3 nucleotides: TGTGCCAGCAGCTTAGAGCTAGCGGCAAGCTCTGGGGCCAACGTCCTGACTTTC. It is translated as CASSLELAASSGANVLTF.

This clonotype was seen more than once but under ten times. The CDR3 reads CASSAGQTIYEQYF. The CDR3 nucleotides read TGTGCCAGCAGCGCGGGACAGACGATCTACGAGCAGTACTTC. The J gene is TRBJ2-7, the V gene TRBV11-2; TRBD1 might be the D (7 bases). The ends were cut back, 5 bases at V and 3 bases at J, with 14 bases in the middle. CDR1 is SGHAT, CDR2 FQNNGV, per germline. The CDR3 sequence is 14 residues long.

This clonotype was seen many times. J is TRBJ2-7 and V is TRBV7-8, with D unclear. The ends were cut back, 2 bases at V and 1 base at J, with 3 bases in the middle. CDR3 length: 12 residues. Germline lookup yields CDR1 SGHVS and CDR2 FQNEAQ. The CDR3: CASSLRSYEQYF. The CDR3 bases are TGTGCCAGCAGCTTACGGTCCTACGAGCAGTACTTC.

This clonotype was found many times. This rearrangement joins TRBV29-1 to TRBJ2-7; 7 nucleotides line up with TRBD1. V was clipped by 7 bases and J by 2 bases; unmatched bases: 8. CDR3 size: 13 residues. In germline, CDR1 is SQVTM, CDR2 ANQGSEA. CDR3 in DNA: TGCAGCGCGAGTCTAGGACAGGCCTACGAGCAGTACTTC. It encodes CSASLGQAYEQYF.

This clonotype was counted many times. The V call is TRBV29-1, the J call TRBJ1-5; possible D gene TRBD1, 5 bases. From germline, CDR1 is SQVTM and CDR2 ANQGSEA. V dropped 3 bases and J dropped 7 bases, with 13 bases sitting between them. The CDR3 sequence is 13 residues long. CDR3 nucleotides: TGCAGCGTTGAGAAAGGGGAAGGGCAGCCCCAGCATTTT. Translated, it gives CSVEKGEGQPQHF.

The genes are TRBV28 and TRBJ2-7, with 7 bases matching TRBD1. This CDR3 spans 12 amino acids. Germline CDR1 and CDR2: MDHEN and SYDVKM. CDR3 sequence reads: CVSGTAAYEQYF. CDR3 coding DNA: TGTGTCTCGGGGACAGCGGCCTACGAGCAGTACTTC.

The rearrangement joins TRBV6-5 to TRBJ1-2; D is possibly TRBD1 (5 bases). Germline V gives CDR1 MNHEY, CDR2 SVGAGI. Trimming took off 7 bases at V and 2 bases at J, with 20 bases between the two ends. There are 16 residues in the CDR3. The CDR3 DNA sequence: TGTGCCAGCACCAACAGTGGGGCATTACCAAACTATGGCTACACCTTC. Its protein is CASTNSGALPNYGYTF.

The rearrangement links TRBV29-1 to TRBJ2-3; no clear D. Germline assignment: CDR1 SQVTM and CDR2 ANQGSEA. V lost 4 bases and J 6 bases, leaving 14 bases between the germline ends. The CDR3 loop spans 13 amino acids. CDR3 region: CSVVNTWKDTQYF. CDR3 in DNA: TGCAGCGTTGTAAACACCTGGAAGGATACGCAGTATTTT.

This sequence joins TRBV28 and TRBJ1-5, with unresolved D. The length of the CDR3 is 12 residues. V was shortened by 6 bases and J by 9 bases, with 12 bases between the two germline ends. Germline values: CDR1 MDHEN, CDR2 SYDVKM. The CDR3 loop reads CASRPYLGPQHF. The CDR3 DNA reads TGTGCCAGCAGACCCTACCTCGGGCCCCAGCATTTT.

In this sample, this clonotype turned up many times. The V call is TRBV24-1, the J call TRBJ2-3; TRBD1 aligns across 7 bases. In germline, CDR1 is KGHDR, CDR2 SFDVKD. J lost 5 bases, V lost 7 bases, and 11 bases had no gene match. The CDR3 sequence is 15 residues long. The CDR3: CATSGWGTEKDTQYF. Here the CDR3 DNA reads TGTGCCACCAGCGGGTGGGGGACAGAGAAAGATACGCAGTATTTT.

The chain couples TRBV6-2 or TRBV6-3 to TRBJ2-2, with a tentative D call TRBD2 (5 bases). Germline-derived CDR1 and CDR2 are MNHEY and SVGEGT. V shed 5 bases and J shed 5 bases, with 9 bases lying between them. The CDR3 loop spans 13 amino acids. Here the CDR3 reads CASSPLVTGELFF. DNA for the CDR3: TGTGCCAGCAGTCCACTAGTGACCGGGGAGCTGTTTTTT.

In this sample, this clonotype turned up many times. V usage is TRBV7-6 and J usage is TRBJ2-4, with TRBD1 as a possible D gene (5 bases). The V gene's germline CDR1 is SGHVS and CDR2 FNYEAQ. The V end lost 2 bases, the J end lost 8 bases, and 22 bases lay between the germline ends. The CDR3 is 17 residues long. The CDR3 coding sequence is TGTGCCAGCAGCTTAACAGGACGTCCCTGGGGCGCGGACATTCAGTACTTC. Encoded protein: CASSLTGRPWGADIQYF.

The chain joins TRBV29-1 to TRBJ2-7; D may be TRBD1 or TRBD2 (5 bases each). Trimming removed 4 bases at V and 0 bases at J, with 10 bases between. The CDR3 is 13 amino acids. CDR1 is SQVTM, CDR2 ANQGSEA, per germline. The CDR3 protein is CSVGGTYSYEQYF. DNA for the CDR3: TGCAGCGTTGGGGGGACGTACTCCTACGAGCAGTACTTC.

CDR3 protein: CASSGDLSYNEQFF. The CDR3 region has the DNA TGTGCCAGCAGCGGGGACTTATCCTACAATGAGCAGTTCTTC. V and J are TRBV7-9 and TRBJ2-1; D may be TRBD2 (6 bases). The CDR3 is 14 amino acids. Germline loops: CDR1 SEHNR, CDR2 FQNEAQ (reference sequence). Deletions cut 5 bases from V and 1 base from J, with 9 bases between. Variable domain in full (rest from reference TRBV7-9 and TRBJ2-1): DTGVSQNPRHKITKRGQNVTFRCDPISEHNRLYWYRQTLGQGPEFLTYFQNEAQLEKSRLLSDRFSAERPKGSFSTLEIQRTEQGDSAMYLCASSGDLSYNEQFFGPGTRLTVL.

This chain links TRBV20-1 with TRBJ2-2; a weak D match, TRBD1 (5 bases). V lost 1 base and J 1 base, leaving 10 bases between the germline ends. CDR3 length: 15 amino acids. Germline CDR1 is DFQATT and CDR2 is SNEGSKA (reference sequence). CDR3 in DNA: TGCAGTGCTAGAGCCCCAACAGGGAACACCGGGGAGCTGTTTTTT. Protein product: CSARAPTGNTGELFF.

J is TRBJ2-3 and V is TRBV20-1; 8 bases match TRBD2. CDR1 and CDR2 (germline): DFQATT, SNEGSKA (reference sequence). Trimming at V came to 6 bases and at J to 2 bases, leaving 13 bases not matched to a gene. The CDR3 extends over 16 amino acids. CDR3 DNA sequence: TGCAGTGCCCCTGGGTTAGCGGGGTCCTTCACAGATACGCAGTATTTT. This sequence encodes CSAPGLAGSFTDTQYF.

There are many counts of this clonotype. The genes are TRBV27 and TRBJ1-1; 7 positions match TRBD1. The CDR3 contains 14 residues. Germline CDR1 and CDR2: MNHEY and SMNVEV (reference sequence). The J segment lost 1 base and the V segment lost 6 bases, leaving 5 bases of the junction unmatched. The CDR3 DNA reads as TGTGCCAGCAGGGTTGGGACAGCGAACACTGAAGCTTTCTTT. This encodes CASRVGTANTEAFF.

This clonotype was counted a few times. DNA of the CDR3: TGTGCCAGCAGTTTTTGGGGGCAGCCTGGGGCCAACGTCCTGACTTTC. Protein: CASSFWGQPGANVLTF. The rearrangement uses TRBV27 and TRBJ2-6; weak D call: TRBD1 (6 bases). Trimming left V 3 bases short and J 2 bases short, with 11 bases between. Germline V CDR1 and CDR2: MNHEY, SMNVEV (reference sequence). The length of the CDR3 is 16 residues.

The gene calls are TRBV7-9 and TRBJ2-7; D is ambiguous. The germline gives CDR1 SEHNR, CDR2 FQNEAQ (reference sequence). V was pared by 7 bases and J by 3 bases, with 16 bases between. The CDR3 has 14 amino acids. The CDR3 region is CASTSDGVRYEQYF. The CDR3 DNA reads as TGTGCCAGCACCTCAGATGGGGTGCGCTACGAGCAGTACTTC.

This sequence joins TRBV12-3 or TRBV12-4 and TRBJ2-4, with TRBD1 as a possible D gene (6 bases). This CDR3 comprises 16 residues. Trimming took off 6 bases at V and 0 bases at J, with 15 bases between the two ends. CDR3 protein: CASSYTGTLAKNIQYF. The CDR3 bases are TGTGCCAGCAGCTATACCGGGACACTAGCCAAAAACATTCAGTACTTC.

This clonotype was seen more than once but under ten times. This sequence joins TRBV20-1 and TRBJ1-1; the D gene is possibly TRBD1 (5 bases). The germline V gene encodes CDR1 DFQATT and CDR2 SNEGSKA (reference sequence). The CDR3 runs 11 residues. The CDR3 protein is CRGEVNTEAFF. The CDR3 bases are TGCAGAGGGGAAGTGAACACTGAAGCTTTCTTT.